This T cell receptor (beta chain) was found in a study of blood T cell repertoires in COVID-19. Under the authors' procedure: Scientists estimated how many nucleated cells there were by amplifying reference gene primers. Produced via immunoSEQ multiplex PCR; TCRdb's table is partial and in-frame only. The V and J calls and clone size were taken over from that table, and D and trimming were inferred from the DNA. The sample lists approximately 110,000 clones; more than 75% were seen once. CDR3 length: 15 residues. CDR1 is SNHLY, CDR2 FYNNEI, per germline. Trimming removed 5 bases from V and 2 bases from J, with 13 bases in between.

The sequence derives from a man between 35 and 55 years old with acute or convalescent COVID-19. This chain connects TRBV2 to TRBJ1-5, with D perhaps TRBD1 (5 bases). The specimen was peripheral blood. CDR3 sequence reads: CASSSQGGGNQPQHF. CDR3 coding DNA: TGTGCCAGCAGTTCGCAGGGCGGGGGCAATCAGCCCCAGCATTTT. Together with reference TRBV2 and TRBJ1-5, the CDR3 gives the full variable domain: EPEVTQTPSHQVTQMGQEVILRCVPISNHLYFYWYRQILGQKVEFLVSFYNNEISEKSEIFDDQFSVERPDGSNFTLKIRSTKLEDSAMYFCASSSQGGGNQPQHFGDGTRLSIL.